This T cell receptor (beta chain) appears in the sequencing data of a study of blood T cell repertoires in COVID-19 (dated by TCRdb to about 2020). Regarding the research as a whole: Samples from collaborators originated in the United States, Italy and Spain and spanned both the acute and convalescent phases of COVID-19. The samples were drawn from the first 160 participants of the ongoing ImmuneRACE study and from under 1,500 subjects provided by 6 global collaborators. Where available, HLA class I and class II types were obtained from metadata supplied by the sample provider rather than from assay-based typing. The repertoires were released in a freely available public database intended as a resource for research on the immune response to SARS-CoV-2. The dataset comprised deeply sampled blood TCRbeta repertoires from subjects exposed to, actively infected with, or recovered from COVID-19. The material from the prospective study consisted of cDNA or gDNA derived from T cells, B-cell-depleted T cells, or PBMCs. Sample metadata almost always included a de-identified subject ID, COVID-19 status, age in years and sex.

V has 2 bases trimmed and J has 11 bases trimmed; junction bases matching no gene number 3. Reading the germline V gene (reference sequence) gives CDR1 SGHNT and CDR2 YYREEE. Taken from cysteine to phenylalanine, the CDR3 has 11 residues. Only the CDR3 DNA stays, 33 bases, in frame from base 1. A word on this clone: Its antigen has not been determined. No per-base quality is available; no much larger clone lies one base away.

What the research found in general, with its limitations: The amount of clinical and demographic metadata varied by source and participant and was provided uncurated.

The immunoSEQ Assay, a bias-controlled multiplex PCR, was used to amplify TCRbeta CDR3 regions from genomic DNA. For the original study's pipeline: Within the assay, amplification of reference gene primers was used to estimate how many nucleated cells each sample contained. To quantify the absolute abundance of each unique TCRbeta CDR3 rearrangement, sequence reads were collapsed and filtered. Productive Simpson clonality was computed per sample as the square root of Simpson's diversity index over productive rearrangements. Not all clones reach the TCRdb copy of this immuneACCESS table, which keeps in-frame sequences only. Checked studies attribute under half of the gap to unresolved V genes and leave the rest unexplained. That table is the source of V, J and clone size, and D and trimming were worked out from the DNA. The sample table shows about 73,000 clones, and around 83% are seen once. The ten largest clones add up to 5.3% of the sample.

The collaborating institutions used their own protocols to collect whole blood in K2EDTA tubes. For TCRbeta analysis, collaborators shipped samples as frozen whole blood, isolated PBMCs, or DNA extracted from either of those sample types. Recombination connected TRBV5-4 to TRBJ1-1; 7 bases in between match TRBD1. The receptor comes from a man aged 45 to 65 with active COVID-19. The sample was peripheral blood. The CDR3 has the sequence CASSLRGRAFF. The bases read TGTGCCAGCAGCTTAAGGGGGCGGGCTTTCTTT.